A selection of T cell receptor beta chains follows, all from one sample in a study of Ad26.COV2.S vaccination and SARS-CoV-2 variants. Profiled with immunoSEQ multiplex PCR; TCRdb holds only in-frame clones, not every one. The table includes about 350,000 clones, roughly 89% detected once. The sample here was peripheral blood, taken in a trial of Ad26.COV2.S vaccine versus placebo. These receptors were obtained from a person aged 18-65 years who received the Ad26.COV2.S COVID-19 vaccine or a placebo. Both conserved end residues are trimmed from each CDR3. Clone size, where shown, is once, few, many, or a class for clones that have expanded.

clone_size	v_call	cdr3_aa
.	TRBV11-2	ASRTVRTGHNEQF
.	TRBV28	ASSLQGWSGEQY
.	TRBV7-2	ASSGDRGQPQH
.	TRBV5-1	ASSHLQGSRAGANVLT
.	TRBV18	ASSPSTGAHSYEQY
.	TRBV7-2	ASSFGRQRPSTDTQY
.	TRBV28	ASSWVGSEADTQY
.	TRBV4-3	ASSQTPQHSTDTQY
.	TRBV7-2	ASSPDSSRYEQY
.	TRBV5-6	ASSLLTGIMGNEQF
once	TRBV19	ASSITGGTGPQH
.	TRBV27	ASLGGYT
once	TRBV28	ASSLGGDLNTEAF
.	TRBV2	ASSVGWANSPLH
once	TRBV5-1	ASSWGQGAKNIQY
.	TRBV4-3	ASSPTDGLAGVAGELF
.	TRBV7-9	ASSLVSGGSNQPQH
.	TRBV7-9	ASSVEASTDTQY
.	TRBV6-1	ASSERRGYT
.	TRBV4-1	ASSQDHFVPLTQQETQY
few	TRBV6-5	ASRSGQGNFQPQH
.	TRBV6-1	ASSDFQGNEQY
once	TRBV9	ASSVAGQGLETQY
.	TRBV10-2	ASSESPGNTEAF
once	TRBV4-1	ASSQVGGLAEQF
once	TRBV5-4	ASSLDVVDEQF
few	TRBV19	ASSRRTGPYEQY
.	TRBV7-9	ASSLRDRGHEAF
.	TRBV6-2/TRBV6-3	ASTPLRTDTNYGYT
.	TRBV18	ASSPRTRDSGNTIY
.	TRBV7-9	ASSLAQGEYNTIY
.	TRBV7-9	ASSPSLIYRDRNNYGYT
.	TRBV5-6	ASSFLLAASQETQY
.	TRBV10-3	AISEGVGTEAF
.	TRBV11-2	ASSSTGSGDYEQY
.	TRBV15	ATSRETMDTGELF
.	TRBV18	ASSRTSGSSTDTQY